The next 9 T cell receptor beta chains were all read from a single sample in a study of identical twins. TCRdb re-analysed the 5' RACE reads in MiXCR, keeping a single row per CDR3 protein. The data show 150,000 or so distinct CDR3 sequences, around 3.5% seen once. Specimen: memory T cells sorted from blood. The receptors shown here come from a man younger than 30 in good health.

The V gene is TRBV5-1, the J gene TRBJ1-5, with 8 positions matching TRBD1. The CDR3 runs to 14 residues. V shed 4 bases and J 7 bases; nucleotides not matched to a gene: 7. Germline lookup yields CDR1 SGHRS and CDR2 YFSETQ. CDR3 sequence reads: CASSGGQGDQPQHF. CDR3 sequence (DNA): TGCGCCAGCAGCGGAGGACAGGGAGACCAGCCCCAGCATTTT. The full variable domain, in which reference TRBV5-1 and TRBJ1-5 provide the parts outside the CDR3, is KAGVTQTPRYLIKTRGQQVTLSCSPISGHRSVSWYQQTPGQGLQFLFEYFSETQRNKGNFPGRFSGRQFSNSRSEMNVSTLELGDSALYLCASSGGQGDQPQHFGDGTRLSIL.

This clonotype was seen at least ten times. This chain connects TRBV7-2 to TRBJ1-3; D perhaps matches TRBD1 (6 bases). The CDR3 consists of 16 residues. Deletions cut 0 bases from V and 0 bases from J, with 9 bases between. CDR1 and CDR2 from the germline V gene are SGHTA and FQGNSA. CDR3 sequence reads: CASSLAAQGSGNTIYF. The CDR3 region has the DNA TGTGCCAGCAGCTTAGCCGCACAGGGCTCTGGAAACACCATATATTTT.

This clonotype was recorded at least ten times. The chain recombines TRBV2 with TRBJ2-4; D tentatively reads TRBD1 or TRBD2 (6 bases each). V was pared by 6 bases and J by 1 base, with 10 bases between. Per the germline V gene, CDR1 is SNHLY and CDR2 is FYNNEI. The CDR3 has 14 amino acids. This chain's CDR3 is CASRGGLAKNIQYF. The CDR3 nucleotides are TGTGCCAGCAGGGGGGGCTTGGCCAAAAACATTCAGTACTTC. The full variable domain, rest sourced from reference TRBV2 and TRBJ2-4, is EPEVTQTPSHQVTQMGQEVILRCVPISNHLYFYWYRQILGQKVEFLVSFYNNEISEKSEIFDDQFSVERPDGSNFTLKIRSTKLEDSAMYFCASRGGLAKNIQYFGAGTRLSVL.

This clonotype was detected ten times or more. The V call is TRBV7-3, the J call TRBJ2-1; 7 nucleotides line up with TRBD2. V shed 4 bases and J 8 bases; nucleotides not matched to a gene: 14. Per germline, CDR1 SGHTA and CDR2 FQGTGA. CDR3 size: 16 residues. The DNA of the CDR3 is TGTGCCAGCAGCTCCCTACTTGGGAGGGAGGGAGATGAGCAGTTCTTC. Translated: CASSSLLGREGDEQFF.

The table lists this clonotype with many counts. This chain joins TRBV7-8 and TRBJ2-3; a weak D match, TRBD2 (6 bases). The CDR3 contains 15 residues. The V gene lost 5 bases and the J gene lost 9 bases, with 21 bases spanning the gap. CDR1 is SGHVS and CDR2 is FQNEAQ in the germline V gene. The CDR3 nucleotides are TGTGCCAGCAGCCCCGCGGGGAGCGGCGGAGGGACGCAGTATTTT. Residues: CASSPAGSGGGTQYF.

Ten or more counts support this clonotype. The J gene is TRBJ2-3, the V gene TRBV20-1, with D unresolved. V was clipped by 3 bases and J by 2 bases, with 9 bases between them. Germline values: CDR1 DFQATT, CDR2 SNEGSKA (reference sequence). This CDR3 has 13 residues. The CDR3 loop is CSASSVDTDTQYF. CDR3 coding DNA: TGCAGTGCTAGTTCGGTGGACACAGATACGCAGTATTTT.

This clonotype occurred many times. The gene calls are TRBV4-3 and TRBJ2-7; D may be TRBD2 (6 bases). Per germline, CDR1 LGHNA and CDR2 YSLEER. The V gene lost 1 base and the J gene lost 2 bases, with 15 bases spanning the gap. The CDR3 is 16 amino acids. CDR3 sequence reads: CASSQGTAGTPYEQYF. The CDR3 DNA sequence: TGCGCCAGCAGCCAAGGCACGGCCGGGACTCCCTACGAGCAGTACTTC.

This clonotype was counted ten times or more. This chain joins TRBV20-1 and TRBJ1-6; TRBD1 is a possible D gene (5 bases). Germline CDR1 DFQATT, CDR2 SNEGSKA (reference sequence). V lost 3 bases to trimming and J lost 1 base, with 10 bases between them. This CDR3 region has 15 residues. CDR3 residues: CSARRRGSYNSPLHF. The CDR3 bases are TGCAGTGCTAGGCGAAGGGGTTCCTATAATTCACCCCTCCACTTT.

At least ten counts were recorded for this clonotype. The chain couples TRBV11-2 to TRBJ1-1; unclear D gene. This CDR3 comprises 13 residues. Trimming cost V 3 bases and J 1 base, with 6 bases left between them. The germline V gene has CDR1 SGHAT and CDR2 FQNNGV. The CDR3 protein is CASSFLQNTEAFF. The CDR3, as DNA: TGTGCCAGCAGCTTCCTTCAGAACACTGAAGCTTTCTTT.